These 8 T cell receptor beta chains were all obtained from the same sample, sequenced in a study of blood T cell repertoires in COVID-19. TCRdb's copy holds only in-frame clones and misses some; the assay was immunoSEQ multiplex PCR. The sample has approximately 270,000 clones; about 79% are singletons. The material sequenced was peripheral blood. The receptors derive from an elderly man with acute or convalescent COVID-19.

This clone has ten or more counts. The chain carries TRBV11-2 and TRBJ1-2, with D maybe TRBD1 (6 bases). The CDR3 is 14 amino acids. Between the trimmed V and J ends, which lost 4 bases and 8 bases, there was a span of 17 bases. Germline lookup yields CDR1 SGHAT and CDR2 FQNNGV. CDR3 sequence: CASSSPRGAGGYTF. The CDR3 DNA reads TGTGCCAGCAGCTCCCCCCGGGGGGCTGGGGGCTACACCTTC.

The CDR3 spells CASSSGWEEYGYTF. The CDR3 DNA reads TGCGCCAGCAGCTCGGGGTGGGAGGAATATGGCTACACCTTC. This sequence joins TRBV5-1 and TRBJ1-2; D gene ambiguous. There are 14 residues in the CDR3. Germline CDR1 and CDR2: SGHRS and YFSETQ. V was shortened by 3 bases and J by 5 bases, with 14 bases between the two germline ends.

The chain has TRBV12-3 or TRBV12-4 and TRBJ1-2; D uncertain. The V and J ends lost 4 bases and 8 bases respectively, with 8 bases between them. This CDR3 comprises 11 residues. In nucleotides, the CDR3 is TGTGCCAGCAGTTGGAGGGAAGGCTACACCTTC. Translated, it gives CASSWREGYTF.

The rearrangement joins TRBV7-2 to TRBJ2-1, with 7 nucleotides matching TRBD2. The CDR3 has 13 residues. Germline V CDR1 and CDR2: SGHTA, FQGNSA. The V and J ends lost 9 bases and 5 bases, in that order; junction bases with no gene match: 7. The CDR3 DNA sequence: TGTGCCAGTCGGGGGAGGGCTGACAATGAGCAGTTCTTC. As protein: CASRGRADNEQFF.

The J gene is TRBJ2-7, the V gene TRBV5-1; 9 positions match TRBD2. The CDR3 contains 15 residues. V shed 0 bases and J 6 bases; nucleotides not matched to a gene: 7. Germline CDR1 SGHRS, CDR2 YFSETQ. The CDR3 sequence is CASSLAWRGGGEQYF. The CDR3 DNA sequence: TGCGCCAGCAGCTTGGCCTGGCGGGGGGGCGGCGAGCAGTACTTC.

V is TRBV5-1 and J is TRBJ2-7, with 9 bases that match TRBD1. V lost 3 bases to trimming and J lost 3 bases; unmatched junction nucleotides: 4. The CDR3 length is 14 residues. Germline V gene lookup returns CDR1 SGHRS and CDR2 YFSETQ. CDR3 residues: CASSYQTGGYEQYF. CDR3 DNA: TGCGCCAGCAGCTACCAGACAGGGGGCTACGAGCAGTACTTC.

This clone occurred a few times. The gene calls are TRBV7-9 and TRBJ2-1; D possibly corresponds to TRBD1 (5 bases). V dropped 4 bases and J dropped 6 bases, with 16 bases sitting between them. CDR1 is SEHNR and CDR2 is FQNEAQ in the germline V gene (reference sequence). CDR3 length: 15 residues. DNA for the CDR3: TGTGCCAGCAGCTCCCTCTGGGGCGCTCTCAATGAGCAGTTCTTC. It yields the protein CASSSLWGALNEQFF.

V is TRBV3-1 (or the pseudogene TRBV3-2) and J is TRBJ2-7, with D perhaps TRBD1 (5 bases). CDR1 and CDR2 (germline): LGHDT, YNNKEL (reference sequence). Trimming took off 0 bases at V and 2 bases at J, with 14 bases between the two ends. The CDR3 loop spans 16 amino acids. The CDR3: CASSQDLTGFTYEQYF. CDR3 nucleotides: TGTGCCAGCAGCCAAGATCTCACAGGATTTACCTACGAGCAGTACTTC.